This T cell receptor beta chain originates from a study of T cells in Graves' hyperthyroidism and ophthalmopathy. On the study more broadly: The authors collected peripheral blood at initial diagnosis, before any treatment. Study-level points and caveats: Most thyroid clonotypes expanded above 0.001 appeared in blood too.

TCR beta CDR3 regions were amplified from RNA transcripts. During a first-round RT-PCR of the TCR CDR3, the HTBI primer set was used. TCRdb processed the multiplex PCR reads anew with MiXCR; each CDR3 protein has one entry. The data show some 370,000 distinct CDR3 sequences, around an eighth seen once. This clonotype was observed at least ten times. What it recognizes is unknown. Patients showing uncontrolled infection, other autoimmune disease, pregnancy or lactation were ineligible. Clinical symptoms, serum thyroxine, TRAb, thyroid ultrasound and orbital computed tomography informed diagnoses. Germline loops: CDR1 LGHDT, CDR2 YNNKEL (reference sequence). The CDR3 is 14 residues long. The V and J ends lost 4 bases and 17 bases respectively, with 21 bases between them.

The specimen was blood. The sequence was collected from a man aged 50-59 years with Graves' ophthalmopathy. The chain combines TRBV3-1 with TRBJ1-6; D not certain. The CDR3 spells CASSPEPLVVRVHF. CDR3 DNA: TGTGCCAGCAGCCCTGAGCCACTGGTGGTCCGAGTCCACTTT.